This is a list of T cell receptor beta chains from one sample in a study of T-cell memory formation after mild COVID-19. TCRdb fed the 5' RACE reads into MiXCR, producing one record per CDR3 protein. The sample has around 140,000 distinct CDR3 sequences; 15% to 20% are singletons. The specimen was PBMCs or a T cell subset sorted from them (not recorded which). All receptors come from an adult woman who had mild COVID-19 (a few samples of this study predate the infection). Cell type and time point are not known. The CDR3 runs from the conserved cysteine through the conserved F or W. D genes are given only for firm matches. Clone size is not always given. Where it is, it says once, few, many or a class for expanded clones.

v_gene,abundance,j_gene,d_gene,CDR3aa,CDR3nt
TRBV15,few,TRBJ2-1,.,CATSSELPYNEQFF,TGTGCCACCAGCAGCGAGCTTCCCTACAATGAGCAGTTCTTC
TRBV5-1,few,TRBJ1-2,TRBD1,CASSRGQAGPDSGYTF,TGCGCCAGCAGCAGGGGACAGGCTGGTCCTGACAGTGGCTACACCTTC
TRBV15,.,TRBJ2-7,.,CATSRDRGSGFEQYF,TGTGCCACCAGCAGAGATAGGGGATCGGGTTTCGAGCAGTACTTC
TRBV12-3/TRBV12-4,.,TRBJ2-1,TRBD2,CASSPGLAGIRLQWNEQFF,TGTGCCAGCAGTCCAGGACTAGCGGGAATTCGTCTCCAATGGAATGAGCAGTTCTTC
TRBV4-1,few,TRBJ1-2,.,CASSQQQGNYGYTF,TGCGCCAGCAGCCAACAACAGGGAAACTATGGCTACACCTTC
TRBV6-6,.,TRBJ1-1,.,CASSDGQLEAFF,TGTGCCAGCAGTGACGGGCAGCTTGAAGCTTTCTTT
TRBV12-3/TRBV12-4,.,TRBJ2-3,.,CASRTVLTDTQYF,TGTGCCAGCAGGACAGTGCTCACAGATACGCAGTATTTT
TRBV20-1,.,TRBJ1-2,.,CSATYVSATSWGGYTF,TGCAGTGCTACCTACGTATCCGCGACCTCCTGGGGTGGCTACACCTTC
TRBV29-1,.,TRBJ2-7,.,CSVANIGISYEQYF,TGCAGCGTTGCGAATATTGGGATTTCCTACGAGCAGTACTTC
TRBV4-2,few,TRBJ2-3,.,CASSQGGSTDTQYF,TGTGCCAGCAGCCAAGGGGGAAGCACAGATACGCAGTATTTT
TRBV2,few,TRBJ2-5,TRBD1,CASRDLTKTGATQETQYF,TGTGCCAGCAGGGACTTAACTAAGACAGGGGCAACCCAAGAGACCCAGTACTTC
TRBV10-3,few,TRBJ1-2,TRBD1,CAITPGTGLHGYTF,TGTGCCATCACCCCCGGGACAGGACTTCATGGCTACACCTTC
TRBV5-6,few,TRBJ2-7,.,CASHPQGGKQYF,TGTGCCAGCCATCCTCAAGGTGGTAAGCAGTACTTC
TRBV5-1,many,TRBJ2-4,.,CASSSQGGLAKNIQYF,TGCGCCAGCAGCTCCCAAGGAGGGCTAGCCAAAAACATTCAGTACTTC
TRBV6-5,.,TRBJ2-3,.,CASAVRGGDTDTQYF,TGTGCCAGCGCTGTGAGAGGGGGAGACACAGATACGCAGTATTTT
TRBV7-2,.,TRBJ1-4,TRBD1,CASSEGQGLNEKLFF,TGTGCCAGCAGCGAAGGACAGGGGTTAAATGAAAAACTGTTTTTT
TRBV4-1,.,TRBJ1-5,TRBD1,CASSRTGGPQHF,TGCGCCAGCAGCCGGACAGGGGGGCCCCAGCATTTT
TRBV7-2,.,TRBJ2-1,TRBD2,CASSFTSGTYNEQFF,TGTGCCAGCAGCTTTACTAGCGGGACTTACAATGAGCAGTTCTTC
TRBV10-2,.,TRBJ1-1,TRBD1,CASSSTGRITEAFF,TGCGCCAGCAGTTCGACAGGGAGGATCACTGAAGCTTTCTTT
TRBV27,few,TRBJ2-7,.,CASTSVNSYEQYF,TGTGCCAGCACGAGCGTAAACTCCTACGAGCAGTACTTC
TRBV20-1,.,TRBJ2-5,TRBD1,CSARGTGGPETQYF,TGCAGTGCTCGCGGGACAGGGGGACCGGAGACCCAGTACTTC
TRBV20-1,.,TRBJ2-7,.,CSARDPSYEQYF,TGCAGTGCTAGAGATCCCAGCTACGAGCAGTACTTC
TRBV7-2,.,TRBJ2-5,.,CASSHQQGRETQYF,TGTGCCAGCAGCCACCAGCAGGGTCGGGAGACCCAGTACTTC
TRBV20-1,few,TRBJ2-1,TRBD1,CSARSMDRGNNEQFF,TGCAGTGCTAGATCAATGGACAGGGGAAACAATGAGCAGTTCTTC
TRBV7-2,.,TRBJ2-1,.,CASTRLVALAEQFF,TGTGCCAGCACTAGACTAGTCGCCCTAGCTGAGCAGTTCTTC
TRBV27,.,TRBJ2-3,TRBD2,CASSPYSGGAGDTQYF,TGTGCCAGCAGTCCTTATAGCGGGGGGGCGGGAGATACGCAGTATTTT
TRBV5-6,.,TRBJ2-3,.,CASSLVPASTDTQYF,TGTGCCAGCAGCTTGGTCCCAGCTAGCACAGATACGCAGTATTTT
TRBV24-1,.,TRBJ2-1,.,CATSDFRRAGSEQFF,TGTGCCACCAGTGATTTTCGCAGGGCGGGGAGTGAGCAGTTCTTC
TRBV9,.,TRBJ2-2,TRBD2,CASSVDLGGGTGELFF,TGTGCCAGCAGCGTAGACTTGGGGGGAGGGACCGGGGAGCTGTTTTTT
TRBV5-1,.,TRBJ1-1,.,CASSLGSNGDTEAFF,TGCGCCAGCAGCTTGGGTAGCAACGGGGACACTGAAGCTTTCTTT
TRBV12-3/TRBV12-4,.,TRBJ2-3,.,CASTFRGNTQYF,TGTGCCAGCACCTTTCGGGGAAATACGCAGTATTTT
TRBV5-1,.,TRBJ2-7,.,CASSLEGRAEQYF,TGCGCCAGCAGCTTGGAAGGTCGTGCCGAGCAGTACTTC
TRBV4-1,.,TRBJ2-7,.,CASSQEHRGGTYEQYF,TGCGCCAGCAGCCAAGAACACAGGGGAGGGACCTACGAGCAGTACTTC
TRBV10-3,.,TRBJ2-5,TRBD2,CATGLAGRETQYF,TGTGCCACTGGACTAGCGGGAAGAGAGACCCAGTACTTC
TRBV12-3/TRBV12-4,few,TRBJ1-1,.,CASSLEGATFF,TGTGCCAGCAGTTTAGAGGGTGCGACTTTCTTT
TRBV20-1,many,TRBJ2-6,.,CSARDQQGRSGANVLTF,TGCAGTGCTAGAGATCAACAGGGACGCTCTGGGGCCAACGTCCTGACTTTC
TRBV7-9,.,TRBJ1-1,.,CASSLGAGEAFF,TGTGCCAGCAGCCTAGGGGCAGGAGAAGCTTTCTTT
TRBV4-1,.,TRBJ2-1,.,CASSPASGGAYNEQFF,TGCGCCAGCAGCCCTGCATCGGGGGGCGCCTACAATGAGCAGTTCTTC
TRBV5-4,.,TRBJ1-2,.,CASSLFRGADYGYTF,TGTGCCAGCAGCTTGTTTCGGGGGGCGGACTATGGCTACACCTTC
TRBV9,.,TRBJ1-1,.,CASSVGMNTEALF,TGTGCCAGCAGCGTCGGGATGAACACTGAAGCTTTATTT
TRBV7-9,many,TRBJ2-3,.,CASSLGGSPTDTQYF,TGTGCCAGCAGCTTAGGAGGTTCCCCCACAGATACGCAGTATTTT
TRBV7-2,.,TRBJ2-3,TRBD1,CASSADRGTITDTQYF,TGTGCCAGCAGCGCAGACAGGGGGACTATCACAGATACGCAGTATTTT
TRBV12-3/TRBV12-4,few,TRBJ1-2,.,CASSFYKANYGYTF,TGTGCCAGCAGTTTCTACAAAGCTAACTATGGCTACACCTTC
TRBV5-1,.,TRBJ2-5,.,CASSFNRDQETQYF,TGCGCCAGCAGCTTTAATAGGGATCAAGAGACCCAGTACTTC
TRBV28,once,TRBJ1-2,.,CASSSPGGAQGYTF,TGTGCCAGCAGTTCGCCCGGGGGGGCACAAGGCTACACCTTC
TRBV2,few,TRBJ1-1,.,CASWLRLAEAFF,TGTGCCAGCTGGCTCAGGTTGGCTGAAGCTTTCTTT
TRBV5-8,few,TRBJ2-1,TRBD2,CASSLAVSGRALDEQFF,TGTGCCAGCAGCTTGGCCGTAAGCGGGAGGGCCTTGGATGAGCAGTTCTTC
TRBV12-3/TRBV12-4,.,TRBJ1-4,TRBD1,CASSSHNRGGLFF,TGTGCCAGCAGTTCCCACAACAGGGGTGGACTGTTTTTT
TRBV24-1,.,TRBJ2-3,.,CATKRGDTQYF,TGTGCCACCAAAAGGGGCGATACGCAGTATTTT
TRBV3-1,few,TRBJ2-7,.,CASSQYDRPSYEQYF,TGTGCCAGCAGCCAATACGACAGGCCTTCCTACGAGCAGTACTTC
TRBV12-3/TRBV12-4,many,TRBJ2-3,.,CASSPPGSRDTQYF,TGTGCCAGCAGCCCTCCCGGGTCGCGGGATACGCAGTATTTT
TRBV18,.,TRBJ2-4,.,CASSPPSNRDIQYF,TGTGCCAGCTCACCACCGTCCAACAGGGACATTCAGTACTTC
TRBV7-2,few,TRBJ2-5,.,CASSTMGGTETQYF,TGTGCCAGCAGCACAATGGGCGGGACGGAGACCCAGTACTTC
TRBV5-1,.,TRBJ2-7,TRBD1,CASSSHTGTVAYEQYF,TGCGCCAGCAGCTCTCACACCGGGACAGTTGCTTACGAGCAGTACTTC
TRBV12-3/TRBV12-4,few,TRBJ2-1,.,CASSPPRSYNEQFF,TGTGCCAGCAGTCCCCCGAGATCCTACAATGAGCAGTTCTTC
TRBV12-3/TRBV12-4,few,TRBJ1-4,.,CASSLDRTTNEKLFF,TGTGCCAGCAGTCTCGACAGAACAACTAATGAAAAACTGTTTTTT
TRBV11-2,few,TRBJ2-2,TRBD2,CASRHGGAETGELFF,TGTGCCAGCCGACACGGGGGGGCCGAAACCGGGGAGCTGTTTTTT